One and the same sample provided the 26 T cell receptor beta chains below, sequenced in a study of brain T cells in children with intractable seizures. This table comes from immunoSEQ multiplex PCR, and its TCRdb copy is limited to in-frame clones, with some not included. This sample has approximately 330,000 clones; over 85% occur once, and the top ten carry 5.5% to 6%. Time point in this sample: blood from clinic visit 5 months post-surgery; TSC patient then seizure free. The sample was peripheral blood, taken 4 to 6 months after surgery. The origin of the receptors is a boy less than two years old with tuberous sclerosis and intractable seizures.

The chain links TRBV19 to TRBJ1-1, with D unresolved. This CDR3 comprises 12 residues. V dropped 5 bases and J dropped 6 bases, with 10 bases sitting between them. CDR1 LNHDA and CDR2 SQIVND come from the germline V gene (reference sequence). The CDR3 DNA follows: TGTGCCAGTAGTGGGAGACGCGCTGAAGCTTTCTTT. This translates into CASSGRRAEAFF.

This chain connects TRBV24-1 to TRBJ1-4; 7 bases fit TRBD1. J lost 7 bases, V lost 5 bases, and 12 bases had no gene match. Germline V gene sequence: CDR1 KGHDR, CDR2 SFDVKD. The CDR3 runs to 16 residues. The CDR3 region has the DNA TGTGCCACCAGTGGCGGAGAACAGGGGCTCGGTGAAAAACTGTTTTTT. It translates to CATSGGEQGLGEKLFF.

The rearrangement links TRBV2 to TRBJ1-1; D perhaps matches TRBD1 (6 bases). Trimming removed 10 bases at V and 4 bases at J, with 16 bases between. This CDR3 is built from 13 residues. The germline CDR1 and CDR2 sequences are SNHLY and FYNNEI. CDR3 coding DNA: TGTGCCAACTTGGGGGGCGGGAGCACTGAAGCTTTCTTT. It encodes CANLGGGSTEAFF.

Only a few counts were recorded for this clone. This chain uses TRBV14 with TRBJ2-7; 8 nucleotides align to TRBD1. Germline-derived CDR1 and CDR2 are SGHDN and FVKESK. The ends lost 5 bases at V and 10 bases at J; junction bases unmatched: 7. The CDR3 has 12 residues. The CDR3 reads CASSRTGPLQYF. In nucleotides, the CDR3 is TGTGCCAGCAGCAGGACAGGGCCTCTTCAGTACTTC.

The chain combines TRBV28 with TRBJ1-4; D call uncertain. The CDR3 runs 12 residues. Trimming cost V 4 bases and J 8 bases, with 8 bases left between them. CDR1 and CDR2 from the germline V gene are MDHEN and SYDVKM. CDR3 loop: CASSSRMEKLFF. DNA for the CDR3: TGTGCCAGCAGTTCCCGGATGGAAAAACTGTTTTTT.

V and J are TRBV6-5 and TRBJ1-4; tentatively, D is TRBD1 (6 bases). V dropped 0 bases and J dropped 7 bases, with 9 bases sitting between them. The CDR3 loop spans 14 amino acids. CDR1 and CDR2 from the germline V gene are MNHEY and SVGAGI. The chain's CDR3 is CASSYSGTLEKLFF. CDR3 nucleotide sequence: TGTGCCAGCAGTTACTCCGGGACACTTGAAAAACTGTTTTTT.

The chain couples TRBV9 to TRBJ2-3; D call uncertain. CDR3 length equals 14 residues. Germline V lookup: CDR1 SGDLS, CDR2 YYNGEE. V lost 4 bases to trimming and J lost 4 bases, with 13 bases between them. The CDR3 loop reads CASSPPGPSDTQYF. The CDR3 DNA follows: TGTGCCAGCAGCCCCCCCGGCCCTTCAGATACGCAGTATTTT.

The chain combines TRBV6-5 with TRBJ1-5, with 9 bases aligning to TRBD1. The germline CDR1 and CDR2 sequences are MNHEY and SVGAGI. The ends lost 6 bases at V and 5 bases at J; junction bases unmatched: 8. The CDR3 has 15 residues. The CDR3 nucleotides are TGTGCCAGCAGGCCGGGACAGGGTATTCATCAGCCCCAGCATTTT. This sequence encodes CASRPGQGIHQPQHF.

The chain recombines TRBV4-1 with TRBJ2-1, with 13 nucleotides matching TRBD2. V shed 3 bases, J shed 12 bases, and the junction held 17 bases outside the gene matches. Germline V gene lookup returns CDR1 MGHRA and CDR2 YSYEKL. This CDR3 is 18 amino acids long. The CDR3 sequence is CASSQTQRLAGGGSVQFF. DNA of the CDR3: TGCGCCAGCAGCCAGACTCAGAGACTAGCGGGAGGTGGTAGTGTGCAGTTCTTC.

The rearrangement uses TRBV6-5 and TRBJ1-6, with 8 nucleotides matching TRBD1. Germline assignment: CDR1 MNHEY and CDR2 SVGAGI. The CDR3 spans 15 residues. Germline trimming cut 6 bases from V and 7 bases from J; bases unmatched to any gene: 8. The CDR3, as DNA: TGTGCCAGCAGCCAGAGGACAGGGTCGAATTCACCCCTCCACTTT. It specifies CASSQRTGSNSPLHF.

The gene calls are TRBV19 and TRBJ2-1; perhaps D is TRBD1 or TRBD2 (5 bases each). CDR3 length: 14 residues. CDR1 is LNHDA, CDR2 SQIVND, per germline (reference sequence). V was pared by 6 bases and J by 0 bases, with 9 bases between. The CDR3: CASRGESSYNEQFF. The CDR3 DNA is TGTGCCAGTAGAGGGGAGAGCTCCTACAATGAGCAGTTCTTC.

This sequence joins TRBV7-9 and TRBJ2-7, with a tentative D call TRBD2 (5 bases). The V end was cut by 8 bases, the J end by 2 bases, with 19 bases between. The CDR3 has 15 residues. The germline CDR1 and CDR2 sequences are SEHNR and FQNEAQ (reference sequence). CDR3 amino acids: CASGSSRESTYEQYF. The CDR3 region has the DNA TGTGCCAGCGGGAGTTCTAGAGAGAGCACCTACGAGCAGTACTTC.

The chain uses TRBV25-1 and TRBJ1-4, with 10 bases aligning to TRBD1. The germline gives CDR1 MGHDK, CDR2 SYGVNS. J lost 10 bases, V lost 6 bases, and 5 bases had no gene match. CDR3 length equals 13 residues. The CDR3 DNA follows: TGTGCCAGCAGAGGGACAGGGGAAGTAAAACTGTTTTTT. Protein: CASRGTGEVKLFF.

This sequence joins TRBV5-6 and TRBJ2-6; unclear D gene. Germline V gives CDR1 SGHDT, CDR2 YYEEEE. With 3 bases removed from V and 0 bases from J, the gap between germline ends came to 10 bases. The CDR3 is 16 amino acids. The CDR3 protein is CASSSRSTSGANVLTF. For the CDR3, the DNA is TGTGCCAGCAGCTCCCGGTCGACCTCTGGGGCCAACGTCCTGACTTTC.

CDR3: CASSLLNSPLHF. The DNA for the CDR3 is TGTGCCAGCAGCTTGCTCAATTCACCCCTCCACTTT. The chain is built from TRBV11-3 and TRBJ1-6; D call uncertain. Germline lookup yields CDR1 SGHNT and CDR2 YENEEA. Trimming took 3 bases from V and 7 from J, leaving 4 bases between them. The CDR3 has 12 residues.

The V and J genes are TRBV28 and TRBJ1-1; no firm D call. V shed 2 bases and J shed 7 bases, with 8 bases lying between them. CDR3 length: 12 residues. CDR1 MDHEN and CDR2 SYDVKM come from the germline V gene. The CDR3 here is CASSLGEGEAFF. DNA for the CDR3: TGTGCCAGCAGTTTAGGTGAGGGTGAAGCTTTCTTT.

This rearrangement joins TRBV5-1 to TRBJ1-1; possible D gene TRBD1, 5 bases. The CDR3 covers 16 residues. Trimming shortened V by 4 bases and J by 1 base, and 17 bases separated the two germline ends. The germline gives CDR1 SGHRS, CDR2 YFSETQ. This CDR3 is CASSQGTFRRNTEAFF. CDR3 nucleotides: TGCGCCAGCAGCCAAGGGACCTTCAGGAGGAACACTGAAGCTTTCTTT.

The chain carries TRBV4-1 and TRBJ2-7; 7 nucleotides line up with TRBD1. CDR1 and CDR2 from the germline V gene are MGHRA and YSYEKL. The CDR3 sequence is 15 residues long. V dropped 2 bases and J dropped 3; count of bases not matched to a gene: 7. The CDR3 protein is CASSQHRDSIYEQYF. Here the CDR3 DNA reads TGCGCCAGCAGCCAACACCGGGACAGTATCTACGAGCAGTACTTC.

The chain combines TRBV10-2 with TRBJ1-1; D perhaps matches TRBD1 (6 bases). The CDR3 sequence is 11 residues long. Between the trimmed V and J ends, which lost 7 bases and 4 bases, there was a span of 7 bases. Germline CDR1 WSHSY, CDR2 SAAADI. The CDR3 DNA is TGCGCCAGCACAGGGGCCACTGAAGCTTTCTTT. Its translation is CASTGATEAFF.

This chain uses TRBV9 with TRBJ2-3, with D unclear. Germline lookup yields CDR1 SGDLS and CDR2 YYNGEE. This CDR3 contains 16 residues. The germline V and J ends were trimmed by 4 bases and 4 bases, with 19 bases remaining between them. The CDR3 loop is CASSPARPSKADTQYF. For the CDR3, the DNA is TGTGCCAGCAGCCCCGCCCGCCCCTCCAAGGCAGATACGCAGTATTTT.

The chain is built from TRBV9 and TRBJ1-1; a possible D gene is TRBD1 (6 bases). This CDR3 spans 15 amino acids. The germline CDR1 and CDR2 sequences are SGDLS and YYNGEE. The V gene lost 3 bases and the J gene lost 7 bases, with 19 bases spanning the gap. CDR3 DNA sequence: TGTGCCAGCAGCGAGCAGGGGAGGACTCCGCTTGAAGCTTTCTTT. It encodes CASSEQGRTPLEAFF.

V is TRBV25-1 and J is TRBJ2-6; D possibly corresponds to TRBD2 (6 bases). V was shortened by 7 bases and J by 0 bases, with 19 bases between the two germline ends. The CDR3 consists of 18 residues. CDR1 is MGHDK, CDR2 SYGVNS, per germline. For the CDR3, the DNA is TGTGCCAGCATTCGCCGGCGGGGAGTCAGCTCTGGGGCCAACGTCCTGACTTTC. It codes for CASIRRRGVSSGANVLTF. Drawing the rest from reference TRBV25-1 and TRBJ2-6, the complete variable domain is EADIYQTPRYLVIGTGKKITLECSQTMGHDKMYWYQQDPGMELHLIHYSYGVNSTEKGDLSSESTVSRIRTEHFPLTLESARPSHTSQYLCASIRRRGVSSGANVLTFGAGSRLTVL.

V is TRBV4-1 and J is TRBJ2-7; 10 positions match TRBD2. This CDR3 spans 15 amino acids. V dropped 4 bases and J dropped 2; count of bases not matched to a gene: 5. Germline V gives CDR1 MGHRA, CDR2 YSYEKL. This chain's CDR3 is CASSPRSGGPYEQYF. The DNA of the CDR3 is TGCGCCAGCAGCCCTCGTAGCGGGGGGCCCTACGAGCAGTACTTC.

The CDR3 DNA sequence: TGTGCCAGCAGCCATTCCGGTGGTGGCTACACCTTC. This translates into CASSHSGGGYTF. This chain joins TRBV3-1 (or the pseudogene TRBV3-2) and TRBJ1-2, with unresolved D. This CDR3 is built from 12 residues. Trimming shortened V by 3 bases and J by 7 bases, and 9 bases separated the two germline ends. The germline gives CDR1 LGHDT, CDR2 YNNKEL (reference sequence).

The J gene is TRBJ2-7, the V gene TRBV11-2; the match to TRBD1 covers 9 bases. Germline V CDR1 and CDR2: SGHAT, FQNNGV. The CDR3 extends over 13 amino acids. Trimming took 5 bases from V and 3 from J; bases not matched to a gene: 2. The CDR3 bases are TGTGCCAGCAGCCCGGGACAGGGCTACGAGCAGTACTTC. Its protein product is CASSPGQGYEQYF.

This clone was recorded only once. The J gene is TRBJ1-3, the V gene TRBV7-9; D is unresolved. The V and J ends lost 5 bases and 0 bases respectively, with 8 bases between them. The CDR3 is made up of 14 amino acids. Germline V gene sequence: CDR1 SEHNR, CDR2 FQNEAQ (reference sequence). CDR3 protein: CASSPTNSGNTIYF. In DNA form, the CDR3 reads TGTGCCAGCAGCCCGACAAACTCTGGAAACACCATATATTTT. The full variable domain, with the rest looked up from reference TRBV7-9 and TRBJ1-3, is DTGVSQNPRHKITKRGQNVTFRCDPISEHNRLYWYRQTLGQGPEFLTYFQNEAQLEKSRLLSDRFSAERPKGSFSTLEIQRTEQGDSAMYLCASSPTNSGNTIYFGEGSWLTVV.